The clone carrying this T cell receptor beta chain is a singleton in its sample. The data belong to a study of shared clonotypes between healthy human individuals. The naive CD8 subset, CD45RO-negative cells positively selected for CCR7, excluded terminally differentiated effector memory CD45RA+ cells. The CDR3 has 12 amino acids. CDR1 and CDR2 from the germline V gene are SQVTM and ANQGSEA. V lost 6 bases and J 3 bases, leaving 12 bases between the germline ends. The data were produced by immunoSEQ multiplex PCR, yet TCRdb's version contains in-frame clones alone and is incomplete. The sample includes about 680,000 clones, around 92% of them seen just once.

The chain has TRBV29-1 and TRBJ2-7; D unclear. The TCR was taken from a man aged 25-45 years in good health. Sequencing used naive CD8+ T cells sorted from blood. CDR3 amino acids: CSVTDTGYEQYF. DNA of the CDR3: TGCAGCGTCACAGACACTGGCTACGAGCAGTACTTC.